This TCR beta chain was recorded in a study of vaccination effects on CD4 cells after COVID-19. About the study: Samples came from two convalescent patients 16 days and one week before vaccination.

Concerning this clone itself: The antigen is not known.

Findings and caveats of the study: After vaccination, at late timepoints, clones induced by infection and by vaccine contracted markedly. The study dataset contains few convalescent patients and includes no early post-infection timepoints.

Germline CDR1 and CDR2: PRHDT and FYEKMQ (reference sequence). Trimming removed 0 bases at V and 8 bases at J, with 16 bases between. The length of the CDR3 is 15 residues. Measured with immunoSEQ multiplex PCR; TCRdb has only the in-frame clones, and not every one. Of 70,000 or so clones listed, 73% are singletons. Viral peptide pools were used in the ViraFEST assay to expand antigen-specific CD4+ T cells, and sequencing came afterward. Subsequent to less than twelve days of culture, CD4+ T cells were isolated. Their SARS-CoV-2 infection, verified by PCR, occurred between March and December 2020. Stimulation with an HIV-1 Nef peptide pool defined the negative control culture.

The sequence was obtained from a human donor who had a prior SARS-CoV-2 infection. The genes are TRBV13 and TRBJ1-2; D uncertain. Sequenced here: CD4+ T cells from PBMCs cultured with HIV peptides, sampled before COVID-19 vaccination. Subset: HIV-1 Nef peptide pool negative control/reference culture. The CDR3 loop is CASSLGGIQAWGYTF. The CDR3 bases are TGTGCCAGCAGCTTAGGGGGGATTCAAGCCTGGGGCTACACCTTC.